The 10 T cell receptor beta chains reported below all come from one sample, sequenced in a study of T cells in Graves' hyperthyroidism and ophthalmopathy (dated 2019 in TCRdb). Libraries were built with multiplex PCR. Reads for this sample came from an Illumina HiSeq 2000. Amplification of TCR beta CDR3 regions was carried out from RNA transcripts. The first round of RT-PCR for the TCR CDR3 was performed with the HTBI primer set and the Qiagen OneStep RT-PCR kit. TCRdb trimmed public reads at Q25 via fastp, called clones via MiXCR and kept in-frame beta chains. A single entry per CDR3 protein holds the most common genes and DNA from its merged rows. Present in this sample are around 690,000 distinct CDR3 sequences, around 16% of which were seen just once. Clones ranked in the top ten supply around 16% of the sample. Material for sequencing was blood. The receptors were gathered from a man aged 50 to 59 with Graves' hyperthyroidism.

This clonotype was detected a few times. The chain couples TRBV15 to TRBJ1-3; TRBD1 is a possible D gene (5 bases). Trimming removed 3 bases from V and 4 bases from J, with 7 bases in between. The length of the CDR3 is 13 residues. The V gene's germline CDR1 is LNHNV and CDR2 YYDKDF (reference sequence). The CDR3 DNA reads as TGTGCCACCAGCAGGACAGAAGGAAACACCATATATTTT. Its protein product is CATSRTEGNTIYF.

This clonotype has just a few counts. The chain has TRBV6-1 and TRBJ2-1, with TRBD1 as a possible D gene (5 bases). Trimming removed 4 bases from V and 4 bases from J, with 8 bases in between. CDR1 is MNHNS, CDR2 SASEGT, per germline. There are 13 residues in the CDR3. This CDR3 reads CASSVQEYNEQFF. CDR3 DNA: TGTGCCAGCAGTGTACAGGAATACAATGAGCAGTTCTTC.

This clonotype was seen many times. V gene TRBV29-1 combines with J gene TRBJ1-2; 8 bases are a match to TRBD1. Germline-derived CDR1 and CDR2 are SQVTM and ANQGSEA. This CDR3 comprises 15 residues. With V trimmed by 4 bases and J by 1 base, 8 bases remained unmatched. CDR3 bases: TGCAGCGTTGTTTGGACAGGGCGCATTAACTATGGCTACACCTTC. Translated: CSVVWTGRINYGYTF.

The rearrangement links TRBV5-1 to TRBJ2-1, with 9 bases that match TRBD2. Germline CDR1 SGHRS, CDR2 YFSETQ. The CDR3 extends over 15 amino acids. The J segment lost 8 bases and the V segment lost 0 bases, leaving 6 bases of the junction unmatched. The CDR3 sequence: CASSLELAGVYEQFF. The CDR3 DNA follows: TGCGCCAGCAGCTTGGAGTTAGCGGGAGTTTATGAGCAGTTCTTC.

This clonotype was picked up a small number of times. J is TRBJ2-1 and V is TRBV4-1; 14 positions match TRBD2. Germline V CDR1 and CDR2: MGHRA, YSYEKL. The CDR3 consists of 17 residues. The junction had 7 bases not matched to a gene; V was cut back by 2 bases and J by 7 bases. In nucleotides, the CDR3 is TGCGCCAGCAGCCAACTTCGACTAGCGGGAGGGTATAATGAGCAGTTCTTC. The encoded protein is CASSQLRLAGGYNEQFF.

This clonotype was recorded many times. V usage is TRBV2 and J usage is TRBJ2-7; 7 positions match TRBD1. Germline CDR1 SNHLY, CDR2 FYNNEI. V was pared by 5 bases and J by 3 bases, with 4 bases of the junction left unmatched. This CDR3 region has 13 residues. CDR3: CASSWQGDYEQYF. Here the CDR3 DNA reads TGTGCCAGCAGTTGGCAGGGGGACTACGAGCAGTACTTC.

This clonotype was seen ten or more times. The CDR3 loop reads CASSSTGGLGTEAFF. The CDR3 DNA reads TGTGCCAGCAGTTCAACAGGGGGCCTTGGCACTGAAGCTTTCTTT. This sequence joins TRBV28 and TRBJ1-1; 9 bases map to TRBD1. The CDR3 contains 15 residues. Losses at the gene ends were 4 bases for V and 4 bases for J; bases not matched to a gene: 7. Germline CDR1 and CDR2: MDHEN and SYDVKM.

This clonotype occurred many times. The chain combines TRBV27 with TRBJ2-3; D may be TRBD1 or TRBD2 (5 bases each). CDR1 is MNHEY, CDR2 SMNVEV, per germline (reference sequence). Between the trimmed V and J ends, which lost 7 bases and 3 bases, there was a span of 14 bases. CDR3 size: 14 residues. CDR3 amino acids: CASTPGSWTDTQYF. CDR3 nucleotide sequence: TGTGCCAGCACCCCAGGGAGCTGGACAGATACGCAGTATTTT.

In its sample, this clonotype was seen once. This CDR3 is CASSARGQGLVEQYF. CDR3 nucleotides: TGTGCCAGCAGCGCGCGGGGACAGGGGCTGGTCGAGCAGTACTTC. This chain connects TRBV11-2 to TRBJ2-7; 10 bases are shared with TRBD1. Germline V lookup: CDR1 SGHAT, CDR2 FQNNGV. Unmatched junction bases numbered 10, after V lost 5 bases and J lost 6 bases. This CDR3 spans 15 amino acids.

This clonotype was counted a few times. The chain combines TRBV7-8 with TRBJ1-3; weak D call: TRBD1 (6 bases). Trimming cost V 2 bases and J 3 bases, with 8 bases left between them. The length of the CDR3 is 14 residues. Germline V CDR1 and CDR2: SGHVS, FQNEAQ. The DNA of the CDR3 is TGTGCCAGCAGCTTAAGGGGGATTGGAAACACCATATATTTT. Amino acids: CASSLRGIGNTIYF.